This T cell receptor (beta chain) was profiled in a study of graft-versus-host responses after intestinal transplantation. Across the whole study: Transplants given to recipients were multivisceral, liver-intestinal, or isolated intestinal.

The data were produced by immunoSEQ multiplex PCR, yet TCRdb's version contains in-frame clones alone and is incomplete. The table records about 100,000 clones, roughly 84% of them present only once. Notes on this clone: The antigen is undetermined.

The source material was unstimulated CD4+ T cells sorted from spleen or lymph node cells, sampled before transplant. This clonotype was obtained from a human donor who was the organ donor for an intestinal transplant.

The CDR3 nucleotides read TGTGCCAGTAGTATTGGGACAGGGGGCGCGTCGGGCAATCAGCCCCAGCATTTT. This sequence encodes CASSIGTGGASGNQPQHF. This chain joins TRBV19 and TRBJ1-5, with 12 bases identical to TRBD1. Germline values: CDR1 LNHDA, CDR2 SQIVND (reference sequence). V dropped 3 bases and J dropped 2; count of bases not matched to a gene: 8. The CDR3 contains 18 residues.